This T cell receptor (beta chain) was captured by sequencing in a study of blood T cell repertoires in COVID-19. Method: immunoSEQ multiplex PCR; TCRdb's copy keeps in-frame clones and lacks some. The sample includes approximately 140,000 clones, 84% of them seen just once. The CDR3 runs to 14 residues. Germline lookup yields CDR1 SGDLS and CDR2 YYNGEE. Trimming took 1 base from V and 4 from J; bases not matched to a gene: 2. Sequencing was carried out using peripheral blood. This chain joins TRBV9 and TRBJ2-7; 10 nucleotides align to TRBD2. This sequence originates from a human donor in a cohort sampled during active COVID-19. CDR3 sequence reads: CASSVLAGAYEQYF. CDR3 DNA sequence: TGTGCCAGCAGCGTACTAGCGGGGGCATACGAGCAGTACTTC.